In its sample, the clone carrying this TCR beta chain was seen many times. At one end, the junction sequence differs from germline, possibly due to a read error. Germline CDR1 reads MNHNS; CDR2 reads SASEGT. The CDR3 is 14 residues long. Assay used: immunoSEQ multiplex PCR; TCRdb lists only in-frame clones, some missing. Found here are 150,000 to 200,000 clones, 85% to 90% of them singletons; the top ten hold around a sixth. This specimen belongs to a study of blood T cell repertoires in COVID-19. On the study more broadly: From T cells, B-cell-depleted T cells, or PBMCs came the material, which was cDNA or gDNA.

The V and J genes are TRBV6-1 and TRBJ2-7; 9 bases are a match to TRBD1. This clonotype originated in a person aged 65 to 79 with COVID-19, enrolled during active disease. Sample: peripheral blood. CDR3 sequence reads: CASSERATGGYRPF. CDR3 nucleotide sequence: TGTGCCAGCAGTGAACGGGCGACAGGGGGATACCGCCCCTTC.